This T cell receptor beta chain came from a study of cytomegalovirus exposure and HLA in healthy donors. Study-level findings and limits: Listed as cytomegalovirus-associated were roughly 180 TCR beta chains.

To note about this clone: Its specificity is not known. This CDR3 is also generated by other DNA sequences in the sample.

Per germline, CDR1 MNHEY and CDR2 SMNVEV (reference sequence). This CDR3 spans 13 amino acids. The V gene lost 5 bases and the J gene lost 6 bases, with 12 bases spanning the gap. Clones were read by immunoSEQ multiplex PCR, and TCRdb kept only the in-frame ones, dropping some. The profile covers 100,000 to 150,000 clones, with roughly 87% appearing a single time and 1% to 1.4% taken by the ten largest. The rearrangement uses TRBV27 and TRBJ2-3; possibly TRBD2 for D (6 bases). The receptor was derived from a woman aged 18 to 35 in good health and CMV-seronegative. What was sequenced was PBMCs. The CDR3 loop is CASSLIREDTQYF. The CDR3 coding sequence is TGTGCCAGCAGTCTTATACGGGAGGATACGCAGTATTTT.